This T cell receptor (beta chain) was captured by sequencing in a study of memory CD4+ T cells and cytomegalovirus serostatus. On the study more broadly: Healthy Belgian adult donors included several CMV-positive and 24 CMV-negative people.

The sort gate was single viable CD3+CD4+CD8-CD45RO+ cells for memory CD4+ T cells. Serostatus was set by detecting CMV pp150, pp28, p38, p52 IgG. Positive selection with CD4 microbeads enriched total CD4+ T cells. V lost 4 bases and J lost 3, with 9 bases in between. Germline-derived CDR1 and CDR2 are SNHLY and FYNNEI. The CDR3 runs 13 residues. Libraries were prepared by immunoSEQ multiplex PCR; TCRdb keeps only in-frame clonotypes and omits some of them. The profile covers some 35,000 clones, with 70% to 80% appearing a single time and under 6% taken by the ten largest. In its sample, this clone is medium-sized (0.01 to 0.1%). Antigen specificity is unknown. Study-level findings and limits: CD4+ memory repertoires contained about two fifths of the 164 reported CMV TCRbeta sequences.

The V gene is TRBV2, the J gene TRBJ1-1; the D is unclear. This receptor was taken from an adult in good health and CMV-seropositive. Input material: memory CD4+ T cells from blood. This CDR3 reads CASSALEDTEAFF. CDR3 coding DNA: TGTGCCAGCAGTGCACTGGAGGACACTGAAGCTTTCTTT.